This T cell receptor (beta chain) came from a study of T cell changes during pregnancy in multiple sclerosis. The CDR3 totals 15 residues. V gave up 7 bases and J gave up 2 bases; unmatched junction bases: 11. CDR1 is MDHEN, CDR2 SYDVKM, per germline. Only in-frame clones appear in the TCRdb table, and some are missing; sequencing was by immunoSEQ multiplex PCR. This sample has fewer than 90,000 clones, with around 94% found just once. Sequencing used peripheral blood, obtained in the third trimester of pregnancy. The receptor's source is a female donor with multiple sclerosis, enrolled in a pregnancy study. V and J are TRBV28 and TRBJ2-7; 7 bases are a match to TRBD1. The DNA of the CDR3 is TGTGCCAGCAATGAAAGGACAGGATTAACCTACGAGCAGTACTTC. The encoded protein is CASNERTGLTYEQYF.